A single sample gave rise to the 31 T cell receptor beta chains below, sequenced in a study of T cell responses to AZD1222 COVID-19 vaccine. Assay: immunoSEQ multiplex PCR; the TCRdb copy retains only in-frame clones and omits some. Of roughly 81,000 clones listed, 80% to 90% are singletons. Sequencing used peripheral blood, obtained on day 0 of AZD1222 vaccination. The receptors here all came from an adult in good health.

The CDR3 DNA reads as TGTGCCAGCAGTTTAGGGGACGAGAGAGCCCAGCATTTT. This encodes CASSLGDERAQHF. This chain joins TRBV28 and TRBJ1-5, with D perhaps TRBD1 (5 bases). This CDR3 is built from 13 residues. The germline V and J ends were trimmed by 2 bases and 11 bases, with 13 bases remaining between them. The V gene's germline CDR1 is MDHEN and CDR2 SYDVKM.

This CDR3 reads CASSSTSGLLYNEQFF. The CDR3 DNA sequence: TGTGCCAGCAGTTCGACTAGCGGGCTACTCTACAATGAGCAGTTCTTC. The V gene is TRBV28, the J gene TRBJ2-1; 10 bases are a match to TRBD2. The germline CDR1 and CDR2 sequences are MDHEN and SYDVKM. Trimming removed 4 bases from V and 3 bases from J; junction bases left unmatched: 6. The CDR3 has 16 amino acids.

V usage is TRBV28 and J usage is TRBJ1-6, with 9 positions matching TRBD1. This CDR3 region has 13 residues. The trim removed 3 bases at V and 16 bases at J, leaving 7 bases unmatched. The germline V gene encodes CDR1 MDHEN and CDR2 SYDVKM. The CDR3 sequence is CASSFRDRETLHF. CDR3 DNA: TGTGCCAGCAGTTTCCGGGACAGGGAGACACTCCACTTT. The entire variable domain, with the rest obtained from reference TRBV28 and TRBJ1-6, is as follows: DVKVTQSSRYLVKRTGEKVFLECVQDMDHENMFWYRQDPGLGLRLIYFSYDVKMKEKGDIPEGYSVSREKKERFSLILESASTNQTSMYLCASSFRDRETLHFGNGTRLTVT.

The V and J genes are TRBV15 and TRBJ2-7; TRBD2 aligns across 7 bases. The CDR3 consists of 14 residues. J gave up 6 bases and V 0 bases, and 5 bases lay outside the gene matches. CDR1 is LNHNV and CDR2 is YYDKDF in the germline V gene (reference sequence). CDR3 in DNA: TGTGCCACCAGCAGAGATCGGGGGGTTGGCGAGCAGTACTTC. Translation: CATSRDRGVGEQYF.

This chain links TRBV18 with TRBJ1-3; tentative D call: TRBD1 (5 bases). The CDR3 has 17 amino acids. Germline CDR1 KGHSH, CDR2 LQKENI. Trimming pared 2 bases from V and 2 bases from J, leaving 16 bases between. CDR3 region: CASSPILQGSAGNTIYF. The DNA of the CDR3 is TGTGCCAGCTCACCAATCCTCCAGGGATCGGCTGGAAACACCATATATTTT.

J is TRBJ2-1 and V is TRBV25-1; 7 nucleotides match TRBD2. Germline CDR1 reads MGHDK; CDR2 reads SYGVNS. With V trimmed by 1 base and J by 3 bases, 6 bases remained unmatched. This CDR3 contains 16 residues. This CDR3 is CASSELGGSGYNEQFF. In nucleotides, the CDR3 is TGTGCCAGCAGTGAATTGGGCGGGAGTGGCTACAATGAGCAGTTCTTC.

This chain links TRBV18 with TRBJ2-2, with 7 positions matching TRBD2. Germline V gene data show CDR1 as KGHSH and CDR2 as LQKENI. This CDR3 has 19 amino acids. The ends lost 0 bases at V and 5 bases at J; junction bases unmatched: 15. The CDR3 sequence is CASSPPQLRGEGRTGELFF. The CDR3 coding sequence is TGTGCCAGCTCACCACCGCAGCTGCGCGGGGAGGGCCGAACCGGGGAGCTGTTTTTT.

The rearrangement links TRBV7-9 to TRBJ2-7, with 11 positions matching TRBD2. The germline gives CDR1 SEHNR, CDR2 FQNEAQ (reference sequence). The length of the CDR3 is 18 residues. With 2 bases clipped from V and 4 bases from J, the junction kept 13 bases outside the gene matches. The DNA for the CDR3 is TGTGCCAGCAGCTTAACCCTAGCGGGAGGCTTAAAAGGGTACGAGCAGTACTTC. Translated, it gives CASSLTLAGGLKGYEQYF.

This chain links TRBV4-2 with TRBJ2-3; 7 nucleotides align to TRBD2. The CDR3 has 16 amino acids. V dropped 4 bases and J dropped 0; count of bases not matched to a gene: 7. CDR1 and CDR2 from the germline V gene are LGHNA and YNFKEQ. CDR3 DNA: TGTGCCAGCAGCCCATCCTTTAGCGGGAGCACAGATACGCAGTATTTT. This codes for CASSPSFSGSTDTQYF.

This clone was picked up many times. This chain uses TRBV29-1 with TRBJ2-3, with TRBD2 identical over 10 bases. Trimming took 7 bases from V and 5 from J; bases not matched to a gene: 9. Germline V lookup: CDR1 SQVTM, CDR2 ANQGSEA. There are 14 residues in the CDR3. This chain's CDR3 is CSAKAGGLLDTQYF. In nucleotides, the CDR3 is TGCAGCGCCAAAGCGGGAGGGCTTTTAGATACGCAGTATTTT.

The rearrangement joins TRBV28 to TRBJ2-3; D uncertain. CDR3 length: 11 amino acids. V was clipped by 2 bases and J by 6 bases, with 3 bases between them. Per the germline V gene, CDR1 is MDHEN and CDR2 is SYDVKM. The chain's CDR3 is CASSLDDTQYF. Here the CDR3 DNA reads TGTGCCAGCAGTTTAGACGATACGCAGTATTTT.

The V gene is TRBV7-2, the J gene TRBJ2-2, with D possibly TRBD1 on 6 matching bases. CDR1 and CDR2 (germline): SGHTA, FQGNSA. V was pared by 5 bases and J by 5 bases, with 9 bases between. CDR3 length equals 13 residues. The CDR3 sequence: CASSPQGTGELFF. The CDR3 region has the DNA TGTGCCAGCAGCCCCCAGGGGACCGGGGAGCTGTTTTTT.

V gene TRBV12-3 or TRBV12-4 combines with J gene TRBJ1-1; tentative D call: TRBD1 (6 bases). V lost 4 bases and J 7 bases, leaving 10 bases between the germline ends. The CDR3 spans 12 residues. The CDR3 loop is CASSSQGIEAFF. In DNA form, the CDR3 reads TGTGCCAGCAGTTCTCAGGGGATTGAAGCTTTCTTT.

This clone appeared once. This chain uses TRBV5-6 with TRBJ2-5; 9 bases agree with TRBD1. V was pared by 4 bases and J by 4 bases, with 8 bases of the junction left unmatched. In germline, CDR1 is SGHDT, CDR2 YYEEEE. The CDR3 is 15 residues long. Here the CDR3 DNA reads TGTGCCAGCAGCGCCCGGGACAGGGAAACAGAGACCCAGTACTTC. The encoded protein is CASSARDRETETQYF.

The CDR3 DNA is TGTGCCAGTAGTAGAACTAGCGGGAGACCAGATACGCAGTATTTT. Translation: CASSRTSGRPDTQYF. The V gene is TRBV19, the J gene TRBJ2-3; 11 nucleotides align to TRBD2. Germline CDR1 reads LNHDA; CDR2 reads SQIVND (reference sequence). V dropped 4 bases and J dropped 4; count of bases not matched to a gene: 4. The CDR3 has 15 residues.

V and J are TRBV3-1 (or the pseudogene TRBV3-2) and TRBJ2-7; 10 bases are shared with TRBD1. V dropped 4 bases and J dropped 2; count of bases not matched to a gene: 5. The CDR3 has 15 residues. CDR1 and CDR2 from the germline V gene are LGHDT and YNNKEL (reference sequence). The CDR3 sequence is CASSPRDRGTYEQYF. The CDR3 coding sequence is TGTGCCAGCAGCCCCCGGGACAGGGGAACCTACGAGCAGTACTTC.

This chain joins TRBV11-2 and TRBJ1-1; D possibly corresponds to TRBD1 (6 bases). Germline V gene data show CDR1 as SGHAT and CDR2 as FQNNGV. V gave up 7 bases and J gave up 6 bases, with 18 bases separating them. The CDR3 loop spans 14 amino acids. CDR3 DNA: TGTGCCAGCACCCGGGACACAAACTTCGCTGAAGCTTTCTTT. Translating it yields CASTRDTNFAEAFF.

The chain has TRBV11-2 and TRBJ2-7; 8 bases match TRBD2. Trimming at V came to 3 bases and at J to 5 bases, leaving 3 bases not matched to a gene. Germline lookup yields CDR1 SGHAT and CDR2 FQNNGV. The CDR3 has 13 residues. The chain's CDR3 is CASSLGGRNEQYF. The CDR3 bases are TGTGCCAGCAGCTTGGGCGGGAGGAACGAGCAGTACTTC.

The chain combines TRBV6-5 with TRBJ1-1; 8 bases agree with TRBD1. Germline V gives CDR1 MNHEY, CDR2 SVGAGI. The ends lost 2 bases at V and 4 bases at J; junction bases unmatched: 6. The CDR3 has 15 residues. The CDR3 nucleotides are TGTGCCAGCAGTTACATAACAGGGGGTGTCACTGAAGCTTTCTTT. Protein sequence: CASSYITGGVTEAFF.

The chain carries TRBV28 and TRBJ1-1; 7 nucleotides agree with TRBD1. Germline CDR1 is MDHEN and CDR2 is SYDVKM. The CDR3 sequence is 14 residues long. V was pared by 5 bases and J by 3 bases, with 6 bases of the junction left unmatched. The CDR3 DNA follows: TGTGCCAGCAGTCCGACAGGGACTGACACTGAAGCTTTCTTT. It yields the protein CASSPTGTDTEAFF.

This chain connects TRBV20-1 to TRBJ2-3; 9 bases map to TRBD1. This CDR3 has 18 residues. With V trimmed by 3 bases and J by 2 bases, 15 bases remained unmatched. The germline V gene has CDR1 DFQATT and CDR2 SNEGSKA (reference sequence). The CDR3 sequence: CSASAGTGSVHTTDTQYF. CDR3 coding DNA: TGCAGTGCTAGTGCCGGGACAGGGAGTGTCCACACCACAGATACGCAGTATTTT.

The DNA of the CDR3 is TGTGCCAGCAGTTTAGATGTCGGATGGGATTATGGCTACACCTTC. It is translated as CASSLDVGWDYGYTF. This chain links TRBV28 with TRBJ1-2; D remains ambiguous. Germline loops: CDR1 MDHEN, CDR2 SYDVKM. This CDR3 spans 15 amino acids. V lost 2 bases, J lost 5 bases, and 15 bases lay in between.

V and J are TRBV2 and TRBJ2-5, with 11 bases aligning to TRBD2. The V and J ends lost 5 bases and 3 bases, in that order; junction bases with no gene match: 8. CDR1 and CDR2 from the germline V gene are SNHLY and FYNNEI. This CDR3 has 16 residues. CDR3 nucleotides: TGTGCCAGCAGTCCCAGGAAACTAGCGGGAGAAGAGACCCAGTACTTC. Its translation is CASSPRKLAGEETQYF.

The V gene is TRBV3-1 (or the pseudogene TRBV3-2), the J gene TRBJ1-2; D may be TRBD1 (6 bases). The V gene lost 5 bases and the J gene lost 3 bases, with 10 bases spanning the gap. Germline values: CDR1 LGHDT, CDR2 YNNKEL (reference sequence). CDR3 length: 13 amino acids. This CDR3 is CASSEGGHYGYTF. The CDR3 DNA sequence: TGTGCCAGCAGCGAGGGGGGACACTATGGCTACACCTTC.

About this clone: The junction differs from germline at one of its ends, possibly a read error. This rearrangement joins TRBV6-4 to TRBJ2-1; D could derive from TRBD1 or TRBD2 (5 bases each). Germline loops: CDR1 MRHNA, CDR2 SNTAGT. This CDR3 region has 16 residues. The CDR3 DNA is TGTGCCAGCCGTGAGCGCCCCGGGACCCCGCACAATGAGCAGTTCTTC. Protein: CASRERPGTPHNEQFF.

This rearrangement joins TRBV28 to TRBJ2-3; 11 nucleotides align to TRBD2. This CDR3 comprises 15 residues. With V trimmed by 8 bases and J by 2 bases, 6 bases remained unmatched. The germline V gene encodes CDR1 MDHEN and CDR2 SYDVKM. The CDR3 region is CASVRLAGPTDTQYF. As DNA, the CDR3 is TGTGCCAGCGTAAGACTAGCGGGGCCCACAGATACGCAGTATTTT.

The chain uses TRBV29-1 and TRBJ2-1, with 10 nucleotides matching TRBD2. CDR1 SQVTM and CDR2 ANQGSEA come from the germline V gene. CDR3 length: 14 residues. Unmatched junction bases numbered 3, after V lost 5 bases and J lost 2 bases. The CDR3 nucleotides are TGCAGCGTTCAAACTAGCGGGGCCTACAATGAGCAGTTCTTC. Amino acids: CSVQTSGAYNEQFF.

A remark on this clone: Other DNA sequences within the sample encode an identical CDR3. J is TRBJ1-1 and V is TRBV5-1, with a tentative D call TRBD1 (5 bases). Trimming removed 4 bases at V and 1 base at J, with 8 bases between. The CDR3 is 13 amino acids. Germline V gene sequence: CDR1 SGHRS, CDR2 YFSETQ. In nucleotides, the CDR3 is TGCGCCAGCAGCAGTCAGGGGAACACTGAAGCTTTCTTT. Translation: CASSSQGNTEAFF.

CDR3 sequence: CTSSQGLAFSYEQYF. The CDR3 DNA is TGCACCAGCAGCCAAGGACTAGCGTTTTCCTACGAGCAGTACTTC. The rearrangement joins TRBV1 to TRBJ2-7; the table assigns TRBD2, which was not confirmed against the DNA. TRBV1 is recorded as a pseudogene. The CDR3 totals 15 residues.

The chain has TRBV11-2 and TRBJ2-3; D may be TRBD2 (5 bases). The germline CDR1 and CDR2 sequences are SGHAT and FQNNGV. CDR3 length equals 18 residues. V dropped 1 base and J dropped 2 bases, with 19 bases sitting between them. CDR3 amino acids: CASSLVVTSGLFTDTQYF. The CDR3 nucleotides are TGTGCCAGCAGCTTAGTGGTTACCAGCGGACTGTTCACAGATACGCAGTATTTT.

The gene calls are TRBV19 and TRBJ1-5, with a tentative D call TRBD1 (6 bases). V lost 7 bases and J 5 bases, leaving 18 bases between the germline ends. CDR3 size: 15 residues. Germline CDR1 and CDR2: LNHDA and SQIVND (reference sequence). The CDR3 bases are TGTGCCAGTAATACGGGAAGGACAGCCTATCAGCCCCAGCATTTT. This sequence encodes CASNTGRTAYQPQHF.